The clone carrying this TCR beta chain has at least ten counts. The antigen is unknown. CDR1 is DFQATT, CDR2 SNEGSKA, per germline (reference sequence). This CDR3 is 14 amino acids long. The germline V and J ends were trimmed by 6 bases and 4 bases, with 16 bases remaining between them. This specimen belongs to a study of T-cell reconstitution after alpha-beta-depleted transplantation in children. The study, taken as a whole, reports: By one year post-transplant, T-cell counts and diversity largely arose from T cells that were newly produced. At day 60, the high TCRbeta diversity found in some patients originated from recipient T cells and thymic progenitors that had survived. Reportedly, roughly two months post-transplant, alpha-beta T cells arose from several hundred expanded graft clones.

It was with unique molecular identifiers that the TCRbeta library was prepared. MiXCR was run by TCRdb on the PCR reads, yielding one entry per CDR3 protein. This sample has under 300,000 distinct CDR3 sequences, with around 10% found just once. Sequenced here: peripheral blood, sampled 180 days after TCRalphabeta/CD19-depleted stem cell transplant. The sequence was obtained from a male patient aged 2 to 10 who had a stem cell transplant for chronic granulomatous disease, so the T cells may come from the graft donor. This rearrangement joins TRBV20-1 to TRBJ1-5; D uncertain. As DNA, the CDR3 is TGCAGTGCGAACCAACCGGGTCCGAATCAGCCCCAGCATTTT. As protein: CSANQPGPNQPQHF.